This T cell receptor (beta chain) was recorded in a study of cytomegalovirus exposure and HLA in healthy donors. For this clone: A single base separates this from a much larger clone, so it may be a read error.

Germline V CDR1 and CDR2: SGHTA, FQGNSA. The V and J ends lost 2 bases and 4 bases, in that order; junction bases with no gene match: 5. CDR3 size: 15 residues. Measured with immunoSEQ multiplex PCR; TCRdb has only the in-frame clones, and not every one. The sample gives a few hundred thousand clones, around 86% of which show up once; about 1% is in the top ten. The TCR sequence derives from a woman under 30 in good health and CMV-seronegative. The material sequenced was PBMCs. The rearrangement uses TRBV7-2 and TRBJ1-5, with 7 bases that match TRBD1. In DNA, the CDR3 is TGTGCCAGCAGCTTATCCGGGACAGAGAATCAGCCCCAGCATTTT. This translates into CASSLSGTENQPQHF.